One sample yielded the 29 T cell receptor beta chains listed below, sequenced in a study of monozygotic twins with inflammatory bowel disease. One entry per CDR3 protein, without DNA, is what TCRdb gives after re-calling the 5' RACE reads. The sample includes some 160,000 distinct CDR3 sequences. The sequenced sample consisted of blood. Receptors originate from a human donor with ulcerative colitis or Crohn's disease, or a healthy co-twin of an affected twin (not recorded which).

V gene TRBV5-1 combines with J gene TRBJ2-1; TCRdb selects TRBD1, and the lack of DNA leaves this call unchecked. This CDR3 spans 14 amino acids. Per germline, CDR1 SGHRS and CDR2 YFSETQ. CDR3 in amino acids: CASRPSGGNNEQFF.

The chain uses TRBV10-3 and TRBJ2-7. Germline-derived CDR1 and CDR2 are ENHRY and SYGVKD. This CDR3 is built from 15 residues. The CDR3 protein is CAISEEKLSSYEQYF.

This chain links TRBV28 with TRBJ2-1; the D call of TRBD2 rests on TCRdb alone, since no DNA is present to check it. Looked up from germline, CDR1 is MDHEN and CDR2 is SYDVKM. The CDR3 covers 16 residues. The CDR3 loop is CASSSHTGTSYNEQFF. The full variable domain, its missing parts supplied by reference TRBV28 and TRBJ2-1, is DVKVTQSSRYLVKRTGEKVFLECVQDMDHENMFWYRQDPGLGLRLIYFSYDVKMKEKGDIPEGYSVSREKKERFSLILESASTNQTSMYLCASSSHTGTSYNEQFFGPGTRLTVL.

This rearrangement joins TRBV5-1 to TRBJ2-3; TCRdb designates TRBD2, a call that cannot be tested without DNA. This CDR3 has 16 amino acids. Germline CDR1 and CDR2: SGHRS and YFSETQ. CDR3: CASSLGASGRTDTQYF. The full variable domain, completed using reference TRBV5-1 and TRBJ2-3, is KAGVTQTPRYLIKTRGQQVTLSCSPISGHRSVSWYQQTPGQGLQFLFEYFSETQRNKGNFPGRFSGRQFSNSRSEMNVSTLELGDSALYLCASSLGASGRTDTQYFGPGTRLTVL.

The rearrangement joins TRBV6-5 to TRBJ1-2; the D call of TRBD1 rests on TCRdb alone, since no DNA is present to check it. CDR1 MNHEY and CDR2 SVGAGI come from the germline V gene. The CDR3 has 16 amino acids. CDR3: CASSYSTPGTGSGYTF.

This chain uses TRBV7-6 with TRBJ2-2. Germline assignment: CDR1 SGHVS and CDR2 FNYEAQ. The CDR3 sequence is 15 residues long. The CDR3 here is CASSLGVVNTGELFF.

The rearrangement uses TRBV19 and TRBJ1-2; the D gene TCRdb calls, TRBD1, cannot be checked with no DNA. Looked up from germline, CDR1 is LNHDA and CDR2 is SQIVND (reference sequence). This CDR3 is built from 12 residues. Here the CDR3 reads CASNREFYGYTF.

The gene calls are TRBV6-7 and TRBJ1-3. TRBV6-7 qualifies as an ORF whose function is uncertain. This CDR3 region has 18 residues. The CDR3 here is CASSWARSTGRARNTIYF.

The genes are TRBV7-9 and TRBJ1-1; the TRBD1 assignment by TCRdb is unverifiable without DNA. CDR3 length: 14 amino acids. In germline, CDR1 is SEHNR, CDR2 FQNEAQ (reference sequence). Here the CDR3 reads CASMPGQGNTEAFF. Using reference TRBV7-9 and TRBJ1-1 for the parts outside the CDR3, the full variable domain is DTGVSQNPRHKITKRGQNVTFRCDPISEHNRLYWYRQTLGQGPEFLTYFQNEAQLEKSRLLSDRFSAERPKGSFSTLEIQRTEQGDSAMYLCASMPGQGNTEAFFGQGTRLTVV.

This chain connects TRBV5-4 to TRBJ1-2. This CDR3 has 14 residues. CDR1 and CDR2 (germline): SGHNT, YYREEE (reference sequence). CDR3 sequence: CASSRERLDYGYTF.

The chain joins TRBV5-1 to TRBJ2-1; the TCRdb D gene call, TRBD1, has no DNA to confirm it. Germline CDR1 and CDR2: SGHRS and YFSETQ. This CDR3 has 13 amino acids. The CDR3 sequence is CASSLGQGNEQFF.

CDR3 protein: CASSAGQTRAFF. The rearrangement links TRBV6-6 to TRBJ1-1; the D gene TCRdb calls, TRBD1, cannot be checked with no DNA. The CDR3 has 12 residues. Germline CDR1 MNHNY, CDR2 SVGAGI (reference sequence).

This chain joins TRBV29-1 and TRBJ2-7; TCRdb outputs TRBD1, but without DNA this stays unchecked. CDR1 and CDR2 from the germline V gene are SQVTM and ANQGSEA. CDR3 length equals 13 residues. CDR3 loop: CSAGGGADYEQYF.

This CDR3 is CSAPARLTSAPNTGELFF. The V call is TRBV20-1, the J call TRBJ2-2; TCRdb calls TRBD2, which cannot be checked without DNA. The CDR3 is 18 residues long. In germline, CDR1 is DFQATT, CDR2 SNEGSKA (reference sequence).

The gene calls are TRBV6-1 and TRBJ2-2. This CDR3 is built from 14 residues. From germline, CDR1 is MNHNS and CDR2 SASEGT. This CDR3 reads CASRSVWVTGELFF.

This rearrangement joins TRBV30 to TRBJ2-3. CDR3 length: 14 amino acids. The germline gives CDR1 GTSNPN, CDR2 SVGIG (reference sequence). This chain's CDR3 is CAWSVQGSTDTQYF. The variable domain in full, completed from reference TRBV30 and TRBJ2-3, reads SQTIHQWPATLVQPVGSPLSLECTVEGTSNPNLYWYRQAAGRGLQLLFYSVGIGQISSEVPQNLSASRPQDRQFILSSKKLLLSDSGFYLCAWSVQGSTDTQYFGPGTRLTVL.

The rearrangement links TRBV10-3 to TRBJ2-2; checking the TCRdb D call of TRBD1 is not possible without DNA. This CDR3 has 11 residues. Germline-derived CDR1 and CDR2 are ENHRY and SYGVKD. The CDR3: CAIGGAGELFF.

The genes are TRBV12-3 or TRBV12-4 and TRBJ1-6; no DNA is available, so the TRBD1 call from TCRdb remains unchecked. The CDR3 consists of 14 residues. CDR3 in amino acids: CASSPGTDNSPLHF.

The chain joins TRBV11-2 to TRBJ2-7. This CDR3 has 13 amino acids. Germline V CDR1 and CDR2: SGHAT, FQNNGV. The CDR3 loop reads CASSLISSGEQYF.

CDR3 sequence: CSARDGGSESTDTQYF. The rearrangement joins TRBV20-1 to TRBJ2-3; TCRdb reports TRBD1, a call that lacks DNA to check it against. Germline CDR1 and CDR2: DFQATT and SNEGSKA (reference sequence). The CDR3 has 16 residues.

CDR3: CSVVAGGAGSYNEQFF. The rearrangement uses TRBV29-1 and TRBJ2-1; TCRdb gives TRBD1 as the D gene, but with no DNA this cannot be confirmed. The CDR3 is made up of 16 amino acids. CDR1 and CDR2 (germline): SQVTM, ANQGSEA.

The V gene is TRBV20-1, the J gene TRBJ2-1; the TCRdb call, TRBD2, lacks DNA for checking. This CDR3 is built from 21 residues. Germline-derived CDR1 and CDR2 are DFQATT and SNEGSKA (reference sequence). CDR3 loop: CSAAGVGTSGTFGGAYNEQFF.

The J gene is TRBJ2-5, the V gene TRBV5-4; absent DNA, TCRdb's TRBD2 call cannot be checked. This CDR3 is built from 13 residues. Germline lookup yields CDR1 SGHNT and CDR2 YYREEE (reference sequence). CDR3 region: CASSPRAEETQYF.

The chain couples TRBV11-2 to TRBJ2-1. Per germline, CDR1 SGHAT and CDR2 FQNNGV. The CDR3 loop spans 14 amino acids. CDR3 protein: CASSPIGAHGEQFF.

The genes are TRBV5-1 and TRBJ1-2; TCRdb returns TRBD1, unconfirmable since there is no DNA. Germline V lookup: CDR1 SGHRS, CDR2 YFSETQ. The CDR3 runs 16 residues. CDR3 amino acids: CASSLLDRGGNYGYTF.

The chain carries TRBV29-1 and TRBJ2-3. The CDR3 contains 12 residues. Germline V gives CDR1 SQVTM, CDR2 ANQGSEA. The CDR3 loop is CSVLTNTDTQYF.

This chain uses TRBV20-1 with TRBJ2-7; the TCRdb call, TRBD1, lacks DNA for checking. CDR3 length: 12 amino acids. Germline values: CDR1 DFQATT, CDR2 SNEGSKA (reference sequence). The CDR3: CRGDRGRYEQYF.

The J gene is TRBJ2-7, the V gene TRBV29-1; TCRdb outputs TRBD2, but without DNA this stays unchecked. Germline V gene data show CDR1 as SQVTM and CDR2 as ANQGSEA. The CDR3 runs to 16 residues. CDR3 protein: CSAEGLAGAHSYEQYF.

The rearrangement joins TRBV9 to TRBJ2-7; no DNA is available, so the TRBD2 call from TCRdb remains unchecked. This CDR3 spans 13 amino acids. Germline assignment: CDR1 SGDLS and CDR2 YYNGEE. CDR3 loop: CASSVGTANEQYF.